This T cell receptor (beta chain) was sequenced in a study of graft-versus-host responses after intestinal transplantation (dated by TCRdb to 2020 to 2023). With regard to the full study: Multivisceral, liver-intestinal, or isolated intestinal transplants were received by the recipients. Anti-thymocyte globulin induction was given to all recipients, followed by maintenance tacrolimus and steroids for about 3 years. Graft-versus-host and host-versus-graft alloreactive T cell clones were tracked in the graft, circulation and bone marrow after intestinal transplantation using bulk TCR-beta CDR3 sequencing. Alloreactive clones were identified by sequencing pre-transplant mixed lymphocyte reaction products and comparing these products with unstimulated pre-transplant donor and recipient T cells. A cohort of roughly 25 intestinal transplant recipients, including one retransplant, was enrolled, and a few patients lacking pretransplant specimens were excluded. A peak of at least 4% donor T cells among recipient peripheral blood mononuclear cells was the definition used for donor T cell macrochimerism. Instead of going to the commercial service, samples from a few later patients were sequenced in-house on an Illumina MiSeq and processed with MiXCR.

Beyond this particular receptor, the publication reports: GvH clones were detected in recipient bone marrow, and some appeared earlier in ileal mucosa or blood, consistent with an intestinal mucosal origin. Patients with donor T cell macrochimerism had high GvH to HvG T cell clonal ratios in their allografts. Peak levels of circulating GvH clones were associated with declines in HvG clones early after transplant. The relatively low number and heterogeneity of intestinal transplant patients limited the conclusions.

As for this clone: This clone's antigen is unknown. No base-level quality is on record; no much larger clone is a single base apart.

Blood samples were collected up to 4 times in the first month after transplant and then at least monthly when available. Receptor libraries were prepared by the immunoSEQ multiplex PCR assay. Adaptive Biotechnologies carried out high-throughput TCR-beta CDR3 sequencing of genomic DNA for most patients. The paper's processing steps were these. Adaptive's ImmunoSEQ software supplied the TCR sequencing data for 15 to 20 patients, while MiXCR and VDJtools were used to process three other patients. CDR3 nucleotide sequences shared between donor and recipient were removed because their origin could not be assigned. At least 2-fold expansion over unstimulated cells and a minimum CFSE-low frequency of 0.002% (template counts) or 0.001% (read counts) were required for clones to be classified as alloreactive. Clones were considered mappable if detected in sequenced pre-transplant spleen, lymph node, or MLR CFSE-low populations of the donor or recipient. The cumulative frequency of alloreactive clones was calculated as a percentage of all sequences, weighted by copy number. TCRdb provides this immuneACCESS table in a form limited to in-frame rearrangements. Some clones are lacking; in checked studies, under half of them reflect an unresolved V gene, and why the rest are absent is not known. V and J calls and clone size are given by that table; D and trimming were obtained from the DNA. This sample lists 15,000 to 20,000 clones; 90% were detected once. The biggest ten clones account for around 2% of the sample.

Taken from the germline V gene, the CDR1 and CDR2 loops are SGHRS and YFSETQ. The germline ends are 19 bases apart after V is trimmed by 3 bases and J by 0 bases. From the cysteine up to the phenylalanine, the CDR3 has a length of 18 residues. The DNA shown is the 54-base CDR3, in frame from base 1. The sequence is built from TRBV5-1 and TRBJ2-4; TRBD1 is perhaps the D gene, given 6 matching bases. This TCR was recovered from a human patient who received an intestinal transplant, so some T cells may come from the graft donor. The specimen was PBMCs, collected 350 to 400 days after transplant. This receptor has the CDR3 CASSSAPTGPLAKNIQYF. The sequenced DNA is TGCGCCAGCAGCTCCGCCCCTACAGGGCCATTAGCCAAAAACATTCAGTACTTC.